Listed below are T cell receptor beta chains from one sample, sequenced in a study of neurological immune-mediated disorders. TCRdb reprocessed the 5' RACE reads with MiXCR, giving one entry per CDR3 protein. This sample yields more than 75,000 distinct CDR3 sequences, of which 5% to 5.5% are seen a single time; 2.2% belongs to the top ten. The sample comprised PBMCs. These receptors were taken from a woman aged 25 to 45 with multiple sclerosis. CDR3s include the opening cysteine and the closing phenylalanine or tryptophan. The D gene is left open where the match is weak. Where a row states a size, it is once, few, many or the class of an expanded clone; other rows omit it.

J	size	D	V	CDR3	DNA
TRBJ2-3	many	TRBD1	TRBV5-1	CASSPDRGLTDTQYF	TGCGCCAGCAGCCCGGACAGGGGGTTAACAGATACGCAGTATTTT
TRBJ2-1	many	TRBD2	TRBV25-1	CASGRLAGNEQFF	TGTGCCAGTGGAAGACTAGCGGGGAATGAGCAGTTCTTC
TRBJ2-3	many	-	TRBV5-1	CASSQPSAFTDTQYF	TGCGCCAGCAGCCAGCCTTCTGCTTTCACAGATACGCAGTATTTT
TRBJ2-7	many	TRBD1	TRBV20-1	CSAQGDRGYEQYF	TGCAGTGCCCAAGGGGACAGGGGCTACGAGCAGTACTTC
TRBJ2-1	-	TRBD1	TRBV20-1	CSASQGAEDLSYNEQFF	TGCAGTGCCTCCCAGGGGGCGGAGGATCTCTCCTACAATGAGCAGTTCTTC
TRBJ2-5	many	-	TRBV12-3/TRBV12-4	CASSLRPQTQYF	TGTGCCAGCAGTTTACGTCCGCAGACCCAGTACTTC
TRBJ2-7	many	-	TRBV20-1	CSASYGQHTYEQYF	TGCAGTGCTAGCTATGGACAGCACACCTACGAGCAGTACTTC
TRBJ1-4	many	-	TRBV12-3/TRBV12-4	CASTTSTNEKLFF	TGTGCCAGCACGACGTCAACTAATGAAAAACTGTTTTTT
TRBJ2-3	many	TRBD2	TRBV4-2	CASSQPGGSGGDTQYF	TGTGCCAGCAGCCAGCCGGGGGGTTCCGGGGGAGATACGCAGTATTTT
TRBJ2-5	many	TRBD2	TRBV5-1	CASSRLSGGEETQYF	TGCGCCAGCAGCCGCTTAAGCGGGGGGGAAGAGACCCAGTACTTC
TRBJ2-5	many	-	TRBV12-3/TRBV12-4	CASAGGTQYF	TGTGCCAGCGCCGGGGGCACCCAGTACTTC
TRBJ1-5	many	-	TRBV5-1	CASSLGSGQPQHF	TGCGCCAGCAGCTTGGGCTCAGGTCAGCCCCAGCATTTT
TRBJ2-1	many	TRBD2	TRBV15	CATSRGLFGGSDEQFF	TGTGCCACCAGCAGAGGCCTTTTCGGGGGGTCCGATGAGCAGTTCTTC
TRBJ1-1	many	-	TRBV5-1	CASSLETGEAFF	TGCGCCAGCAGCTTGGAAACGGGTGAAGCTTTCTTT
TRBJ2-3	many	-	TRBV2	CASSYDRGQADTQYF	TGTGCCAGCAGCTATGACCGGGGCCAGGCAGATACGCAGTATTTT
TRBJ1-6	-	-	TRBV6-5	CASTPGRSYNSPLHF	TGTGCCAGCACCCCAGGGAGGTCCTATAATTCACCCCTCCACTTT
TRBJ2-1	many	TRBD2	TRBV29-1	CSVVLREWYNEQFF	TGCAGCGTTGTATTGCGGGAGTGGTACAATGAGCAGTTCTTC
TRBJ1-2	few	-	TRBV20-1	CSATLPSSGYGYTF	TGCAGTGCTACCTTACCATCATCCGGGTATGGCTACACCTTC